This TCR beta chain was captured in a study of blood T cell repertoires in COVID-19. Overall study: Material from acute and convalescent COVID-19 was sourced from the United States, Italy and Spain. From T cells, B-cell-depleted T cells, or PBMCs came the material, which was cDNA or gDNA.

V lost 6 bases to trimming and J lost 1 base, with 9 bases between them. There are 13 residues in the CDR3. In the original workflow: Reference gene primer amplification gave estimated nucleated cell counts. Here immunoSEQ multiplex PCR was the method, and the copy in TCRdb shows in-frame clones only, minus some. That table gives V, J and clone size, and the DNA gave D and trimming. The sample holds about 400,000 clones, around 87% seen once. This receptor was taken from a human donor in a cohort sampled during active COVID-19. This chain uses TRBV12-3 or TRBV12-4 with TRBJ2-5, with a weak D call TRBD1 (6 bases). The sequencing input was peripheral blood. CDR3 sequence (DNA): TGTGCCAGCAGCCAGGACAGCCAAGAGACCCAGTACTTC. Protein product: CASSQDSQETQYF.